What follows are 21 T cell receptor beta chains derived from one specimen sequenced in a study of regulatory T cells in long-lasting Graves disease. According to the study, TCR beta libraries were built with iRepertoire HTBI primers and CDR3-region Arm-PCR. MiXCR, run by TCRdb on the multiplex PCR reads, gives a single entry per CDR3 protein. The sample lists some 220,000 distinct CDR3 sequences; roughly 19% were seen once. Noted time point: newly diagnosed GD, antithyroid drugs for less than 3 months. Preparation of the TCR library used RNA extracted from PBMCs. In addition, the sample was reused for a study of T cells in Graves' hyperthyroidism and ophthalmopathy.

This material consisted of peripheral blood mononuclear cells (PBMCs), taken at new diagnosis, from a patient treated with antithyroid drugs. These receptors were obtained from a woman aged 30 to 39 with Graves disease.

This clonotype has just a few counts. V gene TRBV18 combines with J gene TRBJ2-7; TRBD1 matches at 8 bases. V trimming: 1 base; J trimming: 2 bases; junction bases outside the gene matches: 4. This CDR3 is built from 15 residues. The germline CDR1 and CDR2 sequences are KGHSH and LQKENI. CDR3 DNA sequence: TGTGCCAGCTCACCACGTATGACAGGGGCCTACGAGCAGTACTTC. Encoded protein: CASSPRMTGAYEQYF.

This clonotype was picked up a small number of times. One base away lies a much larger clone, so this may be a sequencing read error. The chain links TRBV6-2 or TRBV6-3 to TRBJ1-1; D is unclear. The length of the CDR3 is 12 residues. Germline V gene data show CDR1 as MNHEY and CDR2 as SVGEGT. CDR3 sequence: CASKGGNTEASF. CDR3 sequence (DNA): TGTGCCAGCAAAGGCGGGAACACTGAAGCTTCCTTT.

At least ten counts were recorded for this clonotype. The chain uses TRBV12-3 or TRBV12-4 and TRBJ2-3, with 7 bases identical to TRBD1. CDR3 length equals 14 residues. V dropped 6 bases and J dropped 5; count of bases not matched to a gene: 8. CDR3 coding DNA: TGTGCCAGCAGCTTCACAGGGGTAGGAGATACGCAGTATTTT. Encoded protein: CASSFTGVGDTQYF.

This clonotype was seen at least ten times. The rearrangement joins TRBV4-2 to TRBJ1-4; D gene unclear. The CDR3 has 14 residues. Trimming removed 4 bases from V and 4 bases from J, with 10 bases in between. Germline CDR1 LGHNA, CDR2 YNFKEQ. As DNA, the CDR3 is TGTGCCAGCAGCCCTGGCGGGCTTAATGAAAAACTGTTTTTT. Protein: CASSPGGLNEKLFF.

The rearrangement uses TRBV4-2 and TRBJ2-1; 9 bases are a match to TRBD2. The CDR3 length is 17 residues. V lost 4 bases, J lost 5 bases, and 12 bases stayed unmatched. The V gene's germline CDR1 is LGHNA and CDR2 YNFKEQ. The CDR3 sequence is CASSPTKKASGNNEQFF. In DNA form, the CDR3 reads TGTGCCAGCAGCCCCACCAAGAAGGCTAGCGGGAACAATGAGCAGTTCTTC.

The gene calls are TRBV18 and TRBJ1-5, with D perhaps TRBD1 (6 bases). V was trimmed by 4 bases and J by 1 base, leaving 14 bases between them. Germline CDR1 and CDR2: KGHSH and LQKENI. The CDR3 covers 16 residues. The CDR3 here is CASSLQGHRSNQPQHF. In DNA, the CDR3 is TGTGCCAGCTCACTACAGGGACACCGAAGCAATCAGCCCCAGCATTTT. The variable domain in full, with the rest retrieved from reference TRBV18 and TRBJ1-5, is NAGVMQNPRHLVRRRGQEARLRCSPMKGHSHVYWYRQLPEEGLKFMVYLQKENIIDESGMPKERFSAEFPKEGPSILRIQQVVRGDSAAYFCASSLQGHRSNQPQHFGDGTRLSIL.

This clonotype was counted only a few times. At one boundary the junction diverges from the germline segment, which might be a read error. V and J are TRBV20-1 and TRBJ1-6; a possible D gene is TRBD1 (5 bases). Germline V gene sequence: CDR1 DFQATT, CDR2 SNEGSKA (reference sequence). The CDR3 sequence is 13 residues long. CDR3 sequence (DNA): TGCAGTGCAAGAGGGGATAGAAATTCACCCCTCCACTTT. The encoded protein is CSARGDRNSPLHF.

This clonotype was found many times. This chain links TRBV14 with TRBJ1-2; D uncertain. V was cut by 4 bases and J by 4 bases, with 13 bases left in between. Germline V gene lookup returns CDR1 SGHDN and CDR2 FVKESK. This CDR3 is 14 amino acids long. This CDR3 reads CASSPIRRSYGYTF. CDR3 coding DNA: TGTGCCAGCAGCCCCATCCGGAGGTCCTATGGCTACACCTTC.

With respect to this clonotype: A clone one base away is much larger, so this may be a read error. The chain carries TRBV27 and TRBJ1-5; unclear D gene. Trimming cost V 5 bases and J 6 bases, with 17 bases left between them. Germline V gene data show CDR1 as MNHEY and CDR2 as SMNVEV (reference sequence). This CDR3 has 15 residues. CDR3 sequence: CASSESSTLGQPQHF. CDR3 nucleotides: TGTGCCAGCAGTGAGTCGTCCACGCTCGGTCAGCCCCAGCATTTT.

This clonotype was detected only a few times. The chain links TRBV19 to TRBJ2-7; 10 bases agree with TRBD1. Germline V gene sequence: CDR1 LNHDA, CDR2 SQIVND (reference sequence). Germline trimming cut 6 bases from V and 4 bases from J; bases unmatched to any gene: 6. The CDR3 runs 14 residues. CDR3 protein: CASSQTGGLYEQYF. In DNA, the CDR3 is TGTGCCAGTAGCCAGACAGGGGGCTTGTACGAGCAGTACTTC.

The chain carries TRBV3-1 and TRBJ1-2, with 8 bases identical to TRBD1. CDR1 and CDR2 (germline): LGHDT, YNNKEL (reference sequence). This CDR3 spans 15 amino acids. Trimming took 0 bases from V and 4 from J; bases not matched to a gene: 4. In DNA form, the CDR3 reads TGTGCCAGCAGCCAAGAAGGACAGGGCCTCTATGGCTACACCTTC. This translates into CASSQEGQGLYGYTF.

This clonotype was counted at least ten times. The V and J genes are TRBV24-1 and TRBJ2-7, with a possible D match to TRBD1 (6 bases). Looked up from germline, CDR1 is KGHDR and CDR2 is SFDVKD. The CDR3 extends over 13 amino acids. Deletions cut 4 bases from V and 7 bases from J, with 13 bases between. Here the CDR3 reads CATSDRIRGEQYF. For the CDR3, the DNA is TGTGCCACCAGTGACCGGATCAGGGGTGAGCAGTACTTC.

This clonotype occurred many times. The genes are TRBV18 and TRBJ1-2, with 9 bases identical to TRBD1. The CDR3 sequence is 14 residues long. The V gene end was trimmed by 3 bases and the J gene end by 7 bases; junction bases not matched to a gene: 6. The germline V gene has CDR1 KGHSH and CDR2 LQKENI. The DNA for the CDR3 is TGTGCCAGCTCACCTTCCGGACAGGGGACTGGCTACACCTTC. It is translated as CASSPSGQGTGYTF.

This clonotype was detected ten times or more. The rearrangement joins TRBV5-1 to TRBJ2-1, with D maybe TRBD2 (5 bases). From germline, CDR1 is SGHRS and CDR2 YFSETQ. With 0 bases removed from V and 9 bases from J, the gap between germline ends came to 10 bases. The CDR3 is made up of 13 amino acids. CDR3 nucleotide sequence: TGCGCCAGCAGCTTGGTTACTAGTAGTGAGCAGTTCTTC. Its protein is CASSLVTSSEQFF.

In this sample, this clonotype turned up many times. The genes are TRBV2 and TRBJ2-7; TRBD1 agrees at 8 bases. This CDR3 has 16 residues. Trimming at V came to 3 bases and at J to 4 bases, leaving 11 bases not matched to a gene. The germline gives CDR1 SNHLY, CDR2 FYNNEI. CDR3 nucleotide sequence: TGTGCCAGCAGTGAGGGGAGGACAGGGCGGGCGTACGAGCAGTACTTC. Its translation is CASSEGRTGRAYEQYF.

This clonotype was seen at least ten times. The genes are TRBV14 and TRBJ1-1; D is unclear. The CDR3 has 15 amino acids. CDR1 SGHDN and CDR2 FVKESK come from the germline V gene. Trimming left V 4 bases short and J 1 base short, with 13 bases between. CDR3 DNA: TGTGCCAGCAGCCGGGCTGGGCGCGGGAACACTGAAGCTTTCTTT. Its translation is CASSRAGRGNTEAFF.

There are many counts of this clonotype. The J gene is TRBJ1-3, the V gene TRBV10-3; no firm D call. The CDR3 length is 15 residues. Germline V gene data show CDR1 as ENHRY and CDR2 as SYGVKD. The V end was cut by 0 bases, the J end by 0 bases, with 6 bases between. The CDR3 sequence is CAISESDRSGNTIYF. The DNA of the CDR3 is TGTGCCATCAGTGAGTCAGATCGCTCTGGAAACACCATATATTTT.

In this sample, this clonotype turned up many times. The J gene is TRBJ2-1, the V gene TRBV12-3 or TRBV12-4; D call uncertain. V was pared by 7 bases and J by 5 bases, with 12 bases between. This CDR3 has 13 amino acids. The CDR3 sequence is CASKAQANNEQFF. The CDR3 DNA sequence: TGTGCCAGCAAGGCTCAGGCAAACAATGAGCAGTTCTTC.

This clonotype was seen many times. The genes are TRBV18 and TRBJ2-7, with 7 bases fitting TRBD1. CDR1 KGHSH and CDR2 LQKENI come from the germline V gene. With V trimmed by 2 bases and J by 0 bases, 4 bases remained unmatched. The CDR3 has 15 amino acids. The CDR3 region has the DNA TGTGCCAGCTCACCAGGGGGACAGACCTCCTACGAGCAGTACTTC. Translating it yields CASSPGGQTSYEQYF.

The V call is TRBV3-1, the J call TRBJ2-7, with unresolved D. This CDR3 contains 14 residues. Per the germline V gene, CDR1 is LGHDT and CDR2 is YNNKEL (reference sequence). Between the trimmed V and J ends, which lost 0 bases and 2 bases, there was a span of 8 bases. CDR3 sequence (DNA): TGTGCCAGCAGCCAAGACGACGGACCCTACGAGCAGTACTTC. Its translation: CASSQDDGPYEQYF.

At least ten counts were recorded for this clonotype. The DNA of the CDR3 is TGTGCCAGCAGTTTCGTGGTCGGGGGAAATGAGCAGTTCTTC. Translation gives CASSFVVGGNEQFF. V is TRBV27 and J is TRBJ2-1; D is perhaps TRBD2 (6 bases). The germline V gene has CDR1 MNHEY and CDR2 SMNVEV (reference sequence). This CDR3 is built from 14 residues. V lost 3 bases and J lost 7, with 13 bases in between.